This T cell receptor beta chain originates from a study of CD8 T cells in Susac syndrome. There are 15 residues in the CDR3. Germline V lookup: CDR1 SGDLS, CDR2 YYNGEE. Trimming at V came to 3 bases and at J to 5 bases, leaving 7 bases not matched to a gene. A quantity of about 0.45 to 1 ug RNA underwent reverse transcription using random hexamers. TCRdb recomputed calls from the immunoSEQ multiplex PCR reads with MiXCR, one row per CDR3 protein. The data contain about 140,000 distinct CDR3 sequences, 85% to 95% of them seen just once; the ten biggest clones take up around 0.2%. The sample was CD8+ T cells from PBMCs. The chain combines TRBV9 with TRBJ2-1; TRBD1 agrees at 8 bases. The TCR originated in a human donor with Susac syndrome. CDR3 residues: CASSGGQGINNEQFF. DNA of the CDR3: TGTGCCAGCAGCGGAGGACAGGGTATAAACAATGAGCAGTTCTTC.